The TCR beta chain under discussion was sequenced for a study of blood T cell repertoires in COVID-19. Followed longitudinally, the Seattle patients had been enrolled during active infection. The CDR3 contains 16 residues. Losses at the gene ends were 5 bases for V and 3 bases for J; bases not matched to a gene: 11. Germline V CDR1 and CDR2: SGHTA, FQGNSA. TCRdb keeps only in-frame clones here, not all; method: immunoSEQ multiplex PCR. The sample shows approximately 350,000 clones, around 88% of them seen only once. This clonotype originated in an older woman with COVID-19, enrolled during active disease. The V call is TRBV7-2, the J call TRBJ1-1; TRBD1 matches 8 bases. The material sequenced was peripheral blood. In nucleotides, the CDR3 is TGTGCCAGCAGCCCCGGACAGGGTTTCACGGACACTGAAGCTTTCTTT. Its protein is CASSPGQGFTDTEAFF.